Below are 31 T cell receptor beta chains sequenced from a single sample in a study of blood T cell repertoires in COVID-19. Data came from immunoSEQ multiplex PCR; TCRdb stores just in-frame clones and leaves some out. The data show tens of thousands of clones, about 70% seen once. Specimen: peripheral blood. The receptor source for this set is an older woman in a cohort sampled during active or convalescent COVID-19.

In DNA, the CDR3 is TGTGCCAGCAGTTCACTAGCGGGGGAAGATGAGCAGTTCTTC. Encoded protein: CASSSLAGEDEQFF. V and J are TRBV6-4 and TRBJ2-1; 11 nucleotides align to TRBD2. CDR1 is MRHNA, CDR2 SNTAGT, per germline. The CDR3 loop spans 14 amino acids. Losses at the gene ends were 5 bases for V and 8 bases for J; bases not matched to a gene: 5.

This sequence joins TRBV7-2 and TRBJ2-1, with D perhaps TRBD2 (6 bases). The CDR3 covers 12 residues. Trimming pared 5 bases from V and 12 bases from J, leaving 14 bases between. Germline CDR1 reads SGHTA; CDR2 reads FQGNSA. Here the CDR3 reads CASSKQRVGQFF. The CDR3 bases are TGTGCCAGCAGCAAACAGCGGGTCGGGCAGTTCTTC.

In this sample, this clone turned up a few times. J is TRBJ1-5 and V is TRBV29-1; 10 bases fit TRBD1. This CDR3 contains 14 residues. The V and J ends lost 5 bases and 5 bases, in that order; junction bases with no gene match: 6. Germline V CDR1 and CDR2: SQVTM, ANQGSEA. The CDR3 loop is CSVTGTGDDQPQHF. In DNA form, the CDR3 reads TGCAGCGTTACCGGGACAGGGGACGATCAGCCCCAGCATTTT.

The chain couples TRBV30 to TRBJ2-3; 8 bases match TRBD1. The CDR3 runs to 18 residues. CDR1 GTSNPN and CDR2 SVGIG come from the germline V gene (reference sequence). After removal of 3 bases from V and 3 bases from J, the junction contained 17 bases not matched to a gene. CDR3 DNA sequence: TGTGCCTGGAGCAACCGGGGGACATGGGACAGGCGGACAGATACGCAGTATTTT. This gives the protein CAWSNRGTWDRRTDTQYF.

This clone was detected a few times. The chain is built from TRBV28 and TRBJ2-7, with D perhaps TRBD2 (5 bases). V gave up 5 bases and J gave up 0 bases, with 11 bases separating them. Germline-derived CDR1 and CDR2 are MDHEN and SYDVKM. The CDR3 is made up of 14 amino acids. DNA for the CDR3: TGTGCCAGCAGTCCCGCGGGTGACTCCTACGAGCAGTACTTC. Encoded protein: CASSPAGDSYEQYF. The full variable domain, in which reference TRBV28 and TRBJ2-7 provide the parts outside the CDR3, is DVKVTQSSRYLVKRTGEKVFLECVQDMDHENMFWYRQDPGLGLRLIYFSYDVKMKEKGDIPEGYSVSREKKERFSLILESASTNQTSMYLCASSPAGDSYEQYFGPGTRLTVT.

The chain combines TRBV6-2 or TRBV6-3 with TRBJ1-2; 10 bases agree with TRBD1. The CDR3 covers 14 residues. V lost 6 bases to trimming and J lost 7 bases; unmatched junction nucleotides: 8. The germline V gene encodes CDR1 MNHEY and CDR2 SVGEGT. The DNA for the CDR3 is TGTGCCAGCAGCCCCGACAGGGGGCCGTTTGGCTACACCTTC. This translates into CASSPDRGPFGYTF.

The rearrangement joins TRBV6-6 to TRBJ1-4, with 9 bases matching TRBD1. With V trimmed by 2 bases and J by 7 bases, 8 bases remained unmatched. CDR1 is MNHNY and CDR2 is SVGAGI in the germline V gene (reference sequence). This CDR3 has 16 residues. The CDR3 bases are TGTGCCAGCAGTTACACCCTTACAGGGGGCTTTGAAAAACTGTTTTTT. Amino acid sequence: CASSYTLTGGFEKLFF.

The CDR3, as DNA: TGTGCCAGCAGCTTAGGGCTAGCCTACGAGCAGTACTTC. Protein sequence: CASSLGLAYEQYF. This rearrangement joins TRBV7-2 to TRBJ2-7; no clear D. Germline values: CDR1 SGHTA, CDR2 FQGNSA. The CDR3 has 13 amino acids. The V gene lost 1 base and the J gene lost 2 bases, with 6 bases spanning the gap.

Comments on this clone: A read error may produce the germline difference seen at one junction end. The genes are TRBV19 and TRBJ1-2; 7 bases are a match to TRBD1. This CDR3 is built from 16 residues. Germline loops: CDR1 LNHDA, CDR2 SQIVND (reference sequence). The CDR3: CASSNPRQGSKPGASF. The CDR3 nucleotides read TGTGCCAGTAGTAACCCGCGACAGGGTTCTAAACCCGGTGCCTCCTTC.

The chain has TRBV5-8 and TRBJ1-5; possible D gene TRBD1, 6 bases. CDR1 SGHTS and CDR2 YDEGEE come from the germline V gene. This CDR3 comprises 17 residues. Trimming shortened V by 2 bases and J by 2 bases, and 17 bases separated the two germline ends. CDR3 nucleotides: TGTGCCAGCAGCTTCGAAGTTTGGGCAGGGGGCAATCAGCCCCAGCATTTT. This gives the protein CASSFEVWAGGNQPQHF.

The CDR3, as DNA: TGTGCCAGCAGTTCGACTAGCGGGGGGACAGATACGCAGTATTTT. Translating it yields CASSSTSGGTDTQYF. The rearrangement joins TRBV27 to TRBJ2-3; 13 positions agree with TRBD2. The V and J ends lost 4 bases and 3 bases, in that order; junction bases with no gene match: 1. Per germline, CDR1 MNHEY and CDR2 SMNVEV (reference sequence). This CDR3 has 15 amino acids.

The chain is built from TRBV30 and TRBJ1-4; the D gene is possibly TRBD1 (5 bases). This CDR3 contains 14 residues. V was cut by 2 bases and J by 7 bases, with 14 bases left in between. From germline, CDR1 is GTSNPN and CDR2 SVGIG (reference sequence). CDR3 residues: CAWSLGSGGEKLFF. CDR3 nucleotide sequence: TGTGCCTGGAGTCTCGGGTCCGGGGGTGAAAAACTGTTTTTT.

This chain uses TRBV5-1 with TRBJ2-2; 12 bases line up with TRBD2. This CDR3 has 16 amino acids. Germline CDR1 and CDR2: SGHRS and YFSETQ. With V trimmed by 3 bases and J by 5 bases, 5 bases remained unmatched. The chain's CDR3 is CASSSTSGGITGELFF. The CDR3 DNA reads TGCGCCAGCAGCTCGACTAGCGGGGGAATTACCGGGGAGCTGTTTTTT. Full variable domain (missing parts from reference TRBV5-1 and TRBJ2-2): KAGVTQTPRYLIKTRGQQVTLSCSPISGHRSVSWYQQTPGQGLQFLFEYFSETQRNKGNFPGRFSGRQFSNSRSEMNVSTLELGDSALYLCASSSTSGGITGELFFGEGSRLTVL.

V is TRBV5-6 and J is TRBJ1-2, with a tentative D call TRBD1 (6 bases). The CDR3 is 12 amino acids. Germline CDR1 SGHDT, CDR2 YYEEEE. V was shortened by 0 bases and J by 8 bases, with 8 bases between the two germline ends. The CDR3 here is CASSLVRGGYTF. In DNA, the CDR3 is TGTGCCAGCAGCTTGGTCAGGGGAGGCTACACCTTC.

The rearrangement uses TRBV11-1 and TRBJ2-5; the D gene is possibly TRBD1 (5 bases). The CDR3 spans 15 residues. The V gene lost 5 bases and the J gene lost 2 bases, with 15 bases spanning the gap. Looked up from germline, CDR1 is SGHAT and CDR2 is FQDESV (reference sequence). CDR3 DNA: TGTGCCAGCAGCCGAAGGGTCACAGGTCAAGAGACCCAGTACTTC. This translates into CASSRRVTGQETQYF.

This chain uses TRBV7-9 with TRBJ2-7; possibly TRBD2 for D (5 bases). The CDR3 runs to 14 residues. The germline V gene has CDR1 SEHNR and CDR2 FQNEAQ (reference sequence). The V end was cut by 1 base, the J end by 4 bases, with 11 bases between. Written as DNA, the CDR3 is TGTGCCAGCAGCTTAGACCCGGGGATGTACGAGCAGTACTTC. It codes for CASSLDPGMYEQYF.

The DNA for the CDR3 is TGTGCCAGCAGCCAATCGGGGGGGCAGGAGACCCAGTACTTC. Residues: CASSQSGGQETQYF. This rearrangement joins TRBV4-2 to TRBJ2-5; 8 bases line up with TRBD2. CDR1 and CDR2 from the germline V gene are LGHNA and YNFKEQ. The CDR3 totals 14 residues. Germline trimming cut 2 bases from V and 5 bases from J; bases unmatched to any gene: 4.

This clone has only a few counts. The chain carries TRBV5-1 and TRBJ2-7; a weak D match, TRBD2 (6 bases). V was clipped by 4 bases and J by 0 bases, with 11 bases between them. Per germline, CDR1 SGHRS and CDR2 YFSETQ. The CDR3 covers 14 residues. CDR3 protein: CASSDLADSYEQYF. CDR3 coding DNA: TGCGCCAGCAGCGACTTAGCGGACTCCTACGAGCAGTACTTC.

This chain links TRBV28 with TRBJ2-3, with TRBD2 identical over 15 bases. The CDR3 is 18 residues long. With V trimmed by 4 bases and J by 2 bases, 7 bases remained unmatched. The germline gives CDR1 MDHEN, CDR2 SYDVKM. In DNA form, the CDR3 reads TGTGCCAGCAGTTACCCTGGGACTAGCGGGGGGACCACAGATACGCAGTATTTT. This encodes CASSYPGTSGGTTDTQYF.

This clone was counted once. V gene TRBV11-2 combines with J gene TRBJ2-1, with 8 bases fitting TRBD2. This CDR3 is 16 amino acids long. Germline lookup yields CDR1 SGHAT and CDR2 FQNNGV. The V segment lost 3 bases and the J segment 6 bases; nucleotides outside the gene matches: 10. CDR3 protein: CASSFLGGAWGNEQFF. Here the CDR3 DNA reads TGTGCCAGCAGCTTCCTCGGGGGGGCCTGGGGCAATGAGCAGTTCTTC.

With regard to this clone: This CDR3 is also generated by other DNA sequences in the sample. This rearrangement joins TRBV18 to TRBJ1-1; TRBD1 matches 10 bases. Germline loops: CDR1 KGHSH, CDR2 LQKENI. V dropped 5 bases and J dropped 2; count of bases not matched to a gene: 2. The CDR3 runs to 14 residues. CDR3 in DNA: TGTGCCAGCTCAAGGACAGGGGGAAACACTGAAGCTTTCTTT. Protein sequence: CASSRTGGNTEAFF.

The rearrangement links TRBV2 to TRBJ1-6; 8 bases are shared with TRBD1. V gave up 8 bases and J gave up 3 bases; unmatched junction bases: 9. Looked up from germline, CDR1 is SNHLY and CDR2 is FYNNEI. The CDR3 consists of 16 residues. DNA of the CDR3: TGTGCCAGCCTGCCCCTTGGGACAGGCTATAATTCACCCCTCCACTTT. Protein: CASLPLGTGYNSPLHF.

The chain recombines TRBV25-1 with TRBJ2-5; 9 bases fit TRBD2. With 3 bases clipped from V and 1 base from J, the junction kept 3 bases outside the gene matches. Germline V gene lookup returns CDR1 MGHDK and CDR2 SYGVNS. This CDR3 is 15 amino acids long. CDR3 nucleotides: TGTGCCAGCAGTGAGGGACTAGCCCCCCAAGAGACCCAGTACTTC. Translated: CASSEGLAPQETQYF.

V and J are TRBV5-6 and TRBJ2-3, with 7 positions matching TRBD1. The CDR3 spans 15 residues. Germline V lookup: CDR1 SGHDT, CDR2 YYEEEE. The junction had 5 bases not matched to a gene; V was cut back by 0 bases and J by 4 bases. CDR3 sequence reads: CASSLVQGWADTQYF. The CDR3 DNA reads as TGTGCCAGCAGCTTGGTACAGGGGTGGGCAGATACGCAGTATTTT.

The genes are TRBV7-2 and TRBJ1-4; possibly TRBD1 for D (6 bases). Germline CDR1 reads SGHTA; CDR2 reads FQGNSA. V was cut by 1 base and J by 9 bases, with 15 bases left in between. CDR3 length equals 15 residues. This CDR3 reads CASSLGQDFRKKLFF. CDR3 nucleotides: TGTGCCAGCAGCTTAGGACAGGACTTTCGGAAAAAACTGTTTTTT.

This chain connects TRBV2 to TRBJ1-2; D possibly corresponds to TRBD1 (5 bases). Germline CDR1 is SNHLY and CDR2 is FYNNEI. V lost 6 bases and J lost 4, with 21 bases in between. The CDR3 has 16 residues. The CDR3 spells CASSVGSVGGTYGYTF. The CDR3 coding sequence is TGTGCCAGCAGCGTGGGTTCGGTGGGGGGAACCTATGGCTACACCTTC.

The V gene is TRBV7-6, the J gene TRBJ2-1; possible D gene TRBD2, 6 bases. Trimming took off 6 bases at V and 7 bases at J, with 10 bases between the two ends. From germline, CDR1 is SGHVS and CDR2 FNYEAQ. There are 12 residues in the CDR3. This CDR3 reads CASSPGGNEQFF. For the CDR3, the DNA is TGTGCCAGCAGTCCCGGGGGTAATGAGCAGTTCTTC.

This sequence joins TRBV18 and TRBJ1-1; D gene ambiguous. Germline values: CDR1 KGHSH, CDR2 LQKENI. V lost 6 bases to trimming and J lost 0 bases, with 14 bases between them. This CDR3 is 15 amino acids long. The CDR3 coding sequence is TGTGCCAGCTCGCCCCCGGACGGGGTGAACACTGAAGCTTTCTTT. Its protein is CASSPPDGVNTEAFF.

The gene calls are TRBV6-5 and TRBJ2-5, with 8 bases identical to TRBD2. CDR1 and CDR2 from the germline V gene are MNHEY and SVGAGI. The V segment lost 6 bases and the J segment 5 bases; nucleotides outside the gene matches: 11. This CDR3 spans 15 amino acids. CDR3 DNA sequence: TGTGCCAGCAGGGATTGGACTAGCAGGCGGGAGACCCAGTACTTC. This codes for CASRDWTSRRETQYF.

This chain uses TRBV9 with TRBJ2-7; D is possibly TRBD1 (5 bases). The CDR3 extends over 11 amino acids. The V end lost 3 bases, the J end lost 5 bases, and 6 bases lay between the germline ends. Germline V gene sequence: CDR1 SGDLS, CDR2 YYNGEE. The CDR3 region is CASSGGHEQYF. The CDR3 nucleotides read TGTGCCAGCAGCGGGGGCCACGAGCAGTACTTC.

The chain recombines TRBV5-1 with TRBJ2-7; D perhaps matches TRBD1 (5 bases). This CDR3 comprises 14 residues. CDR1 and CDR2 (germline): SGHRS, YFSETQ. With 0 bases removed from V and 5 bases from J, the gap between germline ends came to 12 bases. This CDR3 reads CASSLGQSWDEQYF. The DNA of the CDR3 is TGCGCCAGCAGCTTGGGACAGTCCTGGGACGAGCAGTACTTC.